This entry features one T cell receptor beta chain sequence. The sample comes from a study of T cell responses to AZD1222 COVID-19 vaccine. Data came from immunoSEQ multiplex PCR; TCRdb stores just in-frame clones and leaves some out. The sample comprises 120,000 to 150,000 clones, around nine tenths of which are singletons, and around 3.6% rests with the top ten. The CDR3 length is 16 residues. V was clipped by 5 bases and J by 0 bases, with 13 bases between them. Germline V gene data show CDR1 as SEHNR and CDR2 as FQNEAQ (reference sequence). The sample consisted of peripheral blood, taken on day 0 of AZD1222 vaccination. The receptor was isolated from an adult in good health. The gene calls are TRBV7-9 and TRBJ1-4; D gene uncertain. Here the CDR3 DNA reads TGTGCCAGCAGCCCACGTATGACTCCAACTAATGAAAAACTGTTTTTT. Translating it yields CASSPRMTPTNEKLFF.